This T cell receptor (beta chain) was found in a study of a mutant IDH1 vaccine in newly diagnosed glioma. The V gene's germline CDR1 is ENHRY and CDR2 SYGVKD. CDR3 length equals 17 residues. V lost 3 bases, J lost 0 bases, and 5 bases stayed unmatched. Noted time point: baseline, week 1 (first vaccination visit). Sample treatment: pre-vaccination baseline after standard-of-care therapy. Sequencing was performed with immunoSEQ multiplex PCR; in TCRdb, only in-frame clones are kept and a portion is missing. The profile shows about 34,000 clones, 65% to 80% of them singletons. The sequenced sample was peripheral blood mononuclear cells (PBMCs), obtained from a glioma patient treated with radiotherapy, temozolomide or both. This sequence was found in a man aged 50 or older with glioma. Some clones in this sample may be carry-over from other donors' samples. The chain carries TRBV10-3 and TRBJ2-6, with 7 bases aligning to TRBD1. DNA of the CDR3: TGTGCCATCAGTGAAGACAGGGCCCTCTCTGGGGCCAACGTCCTGACTTTC. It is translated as CAISEDRALSGANVLTF.